This TCR beta chain was sequenced for a study of CD8 T cells in ankylosing spondylitis. Study-level findings and limits: Disease-associated clones were CD8+ and fairly uncommon in peripheral blood. The clones that were linked to disease were reported to be significantly enriched in matched synovial fluid samples from ankylosing spondylitis patients. Typical of ankylosing spondylitis blood, it appeared, was a TCR beta motif of eight highly homologous variants.

A quantitative 5'-RACE method, one with molecular barcodes, was used to make TCR beta libraries. MiXCR was run by TCRdb on the 5' RACE reads, yielding one entry per CDR3 protein. The sample contains 250,000 to 400,000 distinct CDR3 sequences, around a tenth of which appear only once. About this clonotype itself: Antigen specificity is unknown.

The clonotype comes from a female donor with ankylosing spondylitis or in good health (not recorded which). The material sequenced was blood, either unsorted or a sorted T cell fraction (not recorded which).

The CDR3 here is CASSSRPSTGELFF. The CDR3, as DNA: TGCGCCAGCAGCTCGCGACCGTCGACCGGGGAGCTGTTTTTT. The V and J genes are TRBV5-1 and TRBJ2-2, with D hard to call. CDR3 length: 14 amino acids. Trimming cost V 3 bases and J 5 bases, with 11 bases left between them. From germline, CDR1 is SGHRS and CDR2 YFSETQ.